These T cell receptor beta chains were read from a single sample in a study of blood T cell repertoires in COVID-19. Clones were sequenced by immunoSEQ multiplex PCR, and TCRdb holds only the in-frame ones, with some missing. The data show around 250,000 clones, approximately 84% seen once. Sequenced: PBMCs or T cells enriched from blood (not recorded which). These receptors were obtained from a man aged 50-60 years who had recovered from COVID-19. CDR3s include the opening cysteine and the closing phenylalanine or tryptophan. A D gene is named only where the DNA matches it firmly. Clone size is stated in some rows and not others, as once, few, many or a class when expanded.

j_call,d_call,clone_size,v_call,cdr3_nt,cdr3_aa
TRBJ1-1,TRBD1,-,TRBV6-5,TGTGCCAGCAGTCCCCCGGGACAGGGTGGTGCTTTCTTT,CASSPPGQGGAFF
TRBJ2-1,TRBD1,-,TRBV11-3,TGTGCCAGCAGCCTTGGACAGGGGTACAATGAGCAGTTCTTC,CASSLGQGYNEQFF
TRBJ2-1,-,-,TRBV6-1,TGTGCCAGCAGTGAATATTATTCCCTCAATGAGCAGTTCTTC,CASSEYYSLNEQFF
TRBJ2-5,-,-,TRBV18,TGTGCCAGCTCAACAACCTCGGGAGAGACCCAGTACTTC,CASSTTSGETQYF
TRBJ2-1,TRBD2,-,TRBV4-3,TGCGCCAGCAGCCAAGATGGGGGACTAGCGGGAGGCGGTGAGCAGTTCTTC,CASSQDGGLAGGGEQFF
TRBJ1-3,TRBD1,once,TRBV11-2,TGTGCCAGCAGCTCTCCCCTTACAGGGGTTGGAAACACCATATATTTT,CASSSPLTGVGNTIYF
TRBJ1-1,TRBD1,-,TRBV19,TGTGCCAGTAGTATAATACTGGGACAGGCCGCTGAAGCTTTCTTT,CASSIILGQAAEAFF
TRBJ2-7,TRBD1,once,TRBV7-9,TGTGCCAGCAGCAGCCGGGACAGGGGCTACGAGCAGTACTTC,CASSSRDRGYEQYF
TRBJ1-1,-,-,TRBV9,TGTGCCAGCAGCGAAGCCCTATCTGGTGAAGCTTTCTTT,CASSEALSGEAFF
TRBJ2-6,-,once,TRBV6-5,TGTGCCAGCGGGGCTGTCTCTGGGGCCAACGTCCTGACTTTC,CASGAVSGANVLTF
TRBJ1-4,-,-,TRBV27,TGTGCCAGCAGTTTCCGGTGGAATGAAAAACTGTTTTTT,CASSFRWNEKLFF
TRBJ2-2,TRBD2,-,TRBV3-1/TRBV3-2,TGTGCCAGCAGCCAAGCTAGCGGGGGGGTCGGCGGCGGGGAGCTGTTTTTT,CASSQASGGVGGGELFF
TRBJ2-3,TRBD1,-,TRBV6-2/TRBV6-3,TGTGCCAGCAGTACCCGCCGGACAGGGAGCGTCACAGATACGCAGTATTTT,CASSTRRTGSVTDTQYF
TRBJ1-2,TRBD1,-,TRBV9,TGTGCCAGCAGCAAGGGACAGGGGGCTTACTATGGCTACACCTTC,CASSKGQGAYYGYTF
TRBJ1-2,-,-,TRBV7-2,TGTGCCAGCAGCTTAAGGGTAGCGTCGGGCCACCTCTATGGCTACACCTTC,CASSLRVASGHLYGYTF
TRBJ1-6,TRBD1,-,TRBV13,TGTGCCAGCACCCGCAGGGGGTTTGAGACCCTCCACTTT,CASTRRGFETLHF
TRBJ2-3,-,once,TRBV7-2,TGTGCCAGCAGTCCGGGACTTAGCGGTGATACGCAGTATTTT,CASSPGLSGDTQYF
TRBJ2-7,-,-,TRBV6-5,TGTGCCAGCGGCCGGGACACCTACGAGCAGTACTTC,CASGRDTYEQYF
TRBJ1-1,TRBD1,-,TRBV5-1,TGCGCCAGCAGCCTCAGACAGGGGGCGGACACTGAAGCTTTCTTT,CASSLRQGADTEAFF
TRBJ2-1,TRBD2,-,TRBV6-2/TRBV6-3,TGTGCCAGCAGCCTACTAGCGGGAGGGCCTGGTGAGCAGTTCTTC,CASSLLAGGPGEQFF